This T cell receptor (beta chain) appears in the sequencing data of a study of T cells in Graves' hyperthyroidism and ophthalmopathy. Overall study: Peripheral blood was taken when the disease was first diagnosed, before any treatment began. Findings and limits, study-wide: Most thyroid clonotypes expanded above 0.001 appeared in blood too.

The study included ophthalmopathy patients with Clinical Activity Score at least 3, NOSPECS grade at least 4 and duration under 3 months. It was approximately 9.7 ml of fresh peripheral blood that supplied the PBMCs. The CDR3 regions of TCR beta were amplified from RNA transcripts. HTBI primers were employed in a first-round RT-PCR of the TCR CDR3. TCRdb analysed the multiplex PCR reads with MiXCR anew, one entry per CDR3 protein. The sample shows 500,000 to 550,000 distinct CDR3 sequences, just under 20% of them seen only once. This clonotype was found a few times. The antigen is undetermined. There are 13 residues in the CDR3. Germline V gives CDR1 SEHNR, CDR2 FQNEAQ (reference sequence). V lost 2 bases to trimming and J lost 8 bases, with 12 bases between them.

What was sequenced was blood. The sequence derives from a man aged 35-49 years with Graves' ophthalmopathy. V usage is TRBV7-9 and J usage is TRBJ1-2, with a possible D match to TRBD1 (6 bases). The CDR3 sequence is CASSLRGTDGYTF. Written as DNA, the CDR3 is TGTGCCAGCAGCTTAAGGGGGACGGACGGCTACACCTTC.